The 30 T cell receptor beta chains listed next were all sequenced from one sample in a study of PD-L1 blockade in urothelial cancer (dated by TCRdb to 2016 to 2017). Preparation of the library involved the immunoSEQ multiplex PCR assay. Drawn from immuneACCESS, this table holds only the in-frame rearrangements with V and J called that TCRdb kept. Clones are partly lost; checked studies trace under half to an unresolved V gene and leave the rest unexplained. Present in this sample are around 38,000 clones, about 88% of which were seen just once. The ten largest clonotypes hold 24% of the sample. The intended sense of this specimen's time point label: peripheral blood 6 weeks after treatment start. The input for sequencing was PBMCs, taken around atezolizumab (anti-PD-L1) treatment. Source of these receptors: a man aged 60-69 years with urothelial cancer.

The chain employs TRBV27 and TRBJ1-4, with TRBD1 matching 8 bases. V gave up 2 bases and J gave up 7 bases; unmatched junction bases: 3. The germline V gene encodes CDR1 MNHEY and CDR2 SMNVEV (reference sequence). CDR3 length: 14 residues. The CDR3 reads CASSLQGASEKLFF. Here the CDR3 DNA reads TGTGCCAGCAGTTTACAGGGGGCTAGTGAAAAACTGTTTTTT.

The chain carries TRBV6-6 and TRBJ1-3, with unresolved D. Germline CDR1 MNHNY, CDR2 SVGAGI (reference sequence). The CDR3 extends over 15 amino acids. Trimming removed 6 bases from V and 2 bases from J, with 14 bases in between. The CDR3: CASRPHRTAGNTIYF. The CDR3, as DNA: TGTGCCAGCAGACCCCACCGTACGGCTGGAAACACCATATATTTT.

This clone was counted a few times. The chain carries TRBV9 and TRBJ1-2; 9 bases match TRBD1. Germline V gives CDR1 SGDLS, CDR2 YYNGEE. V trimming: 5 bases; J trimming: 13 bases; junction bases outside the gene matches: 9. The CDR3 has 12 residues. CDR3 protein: CASRTGGGSCTF. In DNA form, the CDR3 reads TGTGCCAGCAGGACAGGGGGAGGAAGTTGCACCTTC.

Here the CDR3 reads CASSLFRDRGQPQHF. The CDR3 nucleotides read TGTGCCAGCAGCTTGTTTCGGGACAGGGGGCAGCCCCAGCATTTT. The chain joins TRBV5-6 to TRBJ1-5, with 11 bases aligning to TRBD1. Germline V lookup: CDR1 SGHDT, CDR2 YYEEEE. J gave up 7 bases and V 1 base, and 4 bases lay outside the gene matches. The CDR3 loop spans 15 amino acids. Together with reference TRBV5-6 and TRBJ1-5, the CDR3 gives the full variable domain: DAGVTQSPTHLIKTRGQQVTLRCSPKSGHDTVSWYQQALGQGPQFIFQYYEEEERQRGNFPDRFSGHQFPNYSSELNVNALLLGDSALYLCASSLFRDRGQPQHFGDGTRLSIL.

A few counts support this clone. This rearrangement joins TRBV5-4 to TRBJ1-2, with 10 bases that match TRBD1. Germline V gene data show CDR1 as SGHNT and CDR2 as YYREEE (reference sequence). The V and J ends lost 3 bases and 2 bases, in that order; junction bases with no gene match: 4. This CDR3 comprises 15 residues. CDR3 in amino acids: CASSSRGQGNYGYTF. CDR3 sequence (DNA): TGTGCCAGCAGCTCCCGGGGACAGGGGAACTATGGCTACACCTTC.

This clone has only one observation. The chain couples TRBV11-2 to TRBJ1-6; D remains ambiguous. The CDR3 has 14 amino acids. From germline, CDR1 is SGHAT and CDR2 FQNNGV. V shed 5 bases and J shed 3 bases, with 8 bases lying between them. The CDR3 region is CASSPVSYNSPLHF. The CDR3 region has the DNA TGTGCCAGCAGCCCCGTGAGCTATAATTCACCCCTCCACTTT.

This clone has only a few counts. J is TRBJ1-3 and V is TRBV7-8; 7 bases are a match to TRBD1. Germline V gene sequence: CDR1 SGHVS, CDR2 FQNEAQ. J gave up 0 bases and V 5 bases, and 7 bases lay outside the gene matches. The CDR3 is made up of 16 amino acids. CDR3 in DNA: TGTGCCAGCAGCCCCCGGACAGGAAGCTCTGGAAACACCATATATTTT. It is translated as CASSPRTGSSGNTIYF. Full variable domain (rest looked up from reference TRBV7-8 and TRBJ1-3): GAGVSQSPRYKVAKRGQDVALRCDPISGHVSLFWYQQALGQGPEFLTYFQNEAQLDKSGLPSDRFFAERPEGSVSTLKIQRTQQEDSAVYLCASSPRTGSSGNTIYFGEGSWLTVV.

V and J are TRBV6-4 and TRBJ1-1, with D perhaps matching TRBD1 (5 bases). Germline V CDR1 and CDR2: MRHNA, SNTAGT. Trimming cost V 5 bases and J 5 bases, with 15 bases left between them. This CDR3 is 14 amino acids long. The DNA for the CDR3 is TGTGCCAGCAGTTACAACGGGGGGTCAACTGAAGCTTTCTTT. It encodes CASSYNGGSTEAFF.

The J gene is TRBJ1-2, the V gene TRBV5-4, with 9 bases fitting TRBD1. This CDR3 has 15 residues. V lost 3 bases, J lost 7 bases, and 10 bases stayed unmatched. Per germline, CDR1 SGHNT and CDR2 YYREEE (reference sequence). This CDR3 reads CASSSGTGSHVGYTF. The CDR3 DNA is TGTGCCAGCAGCTCCGGGACAGGGAGTCATGTTGGCTACACCTTC.

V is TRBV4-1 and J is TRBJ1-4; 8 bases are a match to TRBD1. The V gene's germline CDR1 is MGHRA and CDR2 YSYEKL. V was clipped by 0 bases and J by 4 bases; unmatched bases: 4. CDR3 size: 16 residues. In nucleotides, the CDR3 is TGCGCCAGCAGCCAAGAATGGACAGGGAATAATGAAAAACTGTTTTTT. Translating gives CASSQEWTGNNEKLFF.

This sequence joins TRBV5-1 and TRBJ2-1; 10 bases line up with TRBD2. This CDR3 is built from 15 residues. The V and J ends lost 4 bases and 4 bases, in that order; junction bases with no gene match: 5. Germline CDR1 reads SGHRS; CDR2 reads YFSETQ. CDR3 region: CASSPSGSRYNEQFF. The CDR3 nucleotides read TGCGCCAGCAGCCCTAGCGGGAGTAGGTACAATGAGCAGTTCTTC.

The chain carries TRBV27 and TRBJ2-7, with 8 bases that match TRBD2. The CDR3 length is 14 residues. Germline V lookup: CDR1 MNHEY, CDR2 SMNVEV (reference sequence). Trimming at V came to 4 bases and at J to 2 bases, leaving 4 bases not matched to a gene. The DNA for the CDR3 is TGTGCCAGCAGTTACGGACTAGCAACCTACGAGCAGTACTTC. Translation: CASSYGLATYEQYF.

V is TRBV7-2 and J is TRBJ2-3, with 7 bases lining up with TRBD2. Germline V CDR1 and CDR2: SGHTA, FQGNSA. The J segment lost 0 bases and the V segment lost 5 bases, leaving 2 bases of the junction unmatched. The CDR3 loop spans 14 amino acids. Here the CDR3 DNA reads TGTGCCAGCAGCCCTAGCGGAAGCACAGATACGCAGTATTTT. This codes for CASSPSGSTDTQYF.

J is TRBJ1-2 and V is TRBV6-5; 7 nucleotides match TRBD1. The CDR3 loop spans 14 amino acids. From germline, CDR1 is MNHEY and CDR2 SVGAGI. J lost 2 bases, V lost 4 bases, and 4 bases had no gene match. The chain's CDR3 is CASSSTGLNYGYTF. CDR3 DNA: TGTGCCAGCAGTTCGACAGGGCTAAACTATGGCTACACCTTC.

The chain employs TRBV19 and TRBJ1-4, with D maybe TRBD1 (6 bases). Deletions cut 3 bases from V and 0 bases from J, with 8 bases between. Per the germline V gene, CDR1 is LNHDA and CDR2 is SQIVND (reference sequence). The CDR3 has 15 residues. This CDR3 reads CASSIRTATNEKLFF. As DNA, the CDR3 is TGTGCCAGTAGTATCAGGACAGCAACTAATGAAAAACTGTTTTTT.

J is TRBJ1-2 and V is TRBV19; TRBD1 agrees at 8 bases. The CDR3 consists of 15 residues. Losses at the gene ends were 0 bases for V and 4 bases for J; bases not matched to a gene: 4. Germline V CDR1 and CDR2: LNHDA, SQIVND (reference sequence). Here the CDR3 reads CASSIDPTGGYGYTF. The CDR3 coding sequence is TGTGCCAGTAGTATAGATCCTACAGGGGGCTATGGCTACACCTTC. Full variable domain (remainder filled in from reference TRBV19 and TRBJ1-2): DGGITQSPKYLFRKEGQNVTLSCEQNLNHDAMYWYRQDPGQGLRLIYYSQIVNDFQKGDIAEGYSVSREKKESFPLTVTSAQKNPTAFYLCASSIDPTGGYGYTFGSGTRLTVV.

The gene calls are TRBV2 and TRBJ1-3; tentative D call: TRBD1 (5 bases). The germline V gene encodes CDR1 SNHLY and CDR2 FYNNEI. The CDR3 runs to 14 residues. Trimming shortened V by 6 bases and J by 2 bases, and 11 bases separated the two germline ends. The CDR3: CASREDTAGNTIYF. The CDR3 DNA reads TGTGCCAGCAGAGAGGACACGGCTGGAAACACCATATATTTT.

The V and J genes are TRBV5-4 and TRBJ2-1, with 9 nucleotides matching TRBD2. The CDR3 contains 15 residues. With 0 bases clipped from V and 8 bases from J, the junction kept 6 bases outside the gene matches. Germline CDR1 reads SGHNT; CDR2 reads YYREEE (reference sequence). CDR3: CASSLASGRFHEQFF. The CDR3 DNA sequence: TGTGCCAGCAGCTTGGCCAGCGGGAGGTTCCATGAGCAGTTCTTC. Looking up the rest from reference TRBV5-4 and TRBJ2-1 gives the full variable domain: ETGVTQSPTHLIKTRGQQVTLRCSSQSGHNTVSWYQQALGQGPQFIFQYYREEENGRGNFPPRFSGLQFPNYSSELNVNALELDDSALYLCASSLASGRFHEQFFGPGTRLTVL.

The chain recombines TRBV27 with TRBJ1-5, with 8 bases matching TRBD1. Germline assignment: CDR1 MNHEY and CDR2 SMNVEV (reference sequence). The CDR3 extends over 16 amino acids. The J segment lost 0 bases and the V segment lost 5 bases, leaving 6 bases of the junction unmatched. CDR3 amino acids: CASSPRQGNSNQPQHF. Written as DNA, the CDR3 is TGTGCCAGCAGTCCCCGACAGGGGAATAGCAATCAGCCCCAGCATTTT.

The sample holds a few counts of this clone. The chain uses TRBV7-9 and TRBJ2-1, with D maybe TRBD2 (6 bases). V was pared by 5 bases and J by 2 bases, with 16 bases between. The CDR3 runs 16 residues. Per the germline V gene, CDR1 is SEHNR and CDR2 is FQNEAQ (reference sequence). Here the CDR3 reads CASSPKGGIAYNEQFF. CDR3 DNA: TGTGCCAGCAGCCCAAAAGGCGGGATAGCCTACAATGAGCAGTTCTTC.

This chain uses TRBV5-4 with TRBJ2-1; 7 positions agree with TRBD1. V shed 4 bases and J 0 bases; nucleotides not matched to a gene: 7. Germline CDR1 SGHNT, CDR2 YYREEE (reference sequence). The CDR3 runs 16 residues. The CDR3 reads CASSPGTARSYNEQFF. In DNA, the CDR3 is TGTGCCAGCAGCCCCGGGACAGCCCGCTCCTACAATGAGCAGTTCTTC.

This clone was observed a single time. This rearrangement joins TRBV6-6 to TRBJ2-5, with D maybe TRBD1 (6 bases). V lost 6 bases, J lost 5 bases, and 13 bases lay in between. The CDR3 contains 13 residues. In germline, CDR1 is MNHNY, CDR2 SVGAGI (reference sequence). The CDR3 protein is CASSHRVLETQYF. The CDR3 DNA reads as TGTGCCAGCAGCCACAGGGTTTTGGAGACCCAGTACTTC.

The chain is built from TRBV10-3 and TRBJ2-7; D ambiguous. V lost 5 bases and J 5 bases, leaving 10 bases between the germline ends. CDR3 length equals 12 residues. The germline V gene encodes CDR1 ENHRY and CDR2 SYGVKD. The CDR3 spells CAISPGQNEQYF. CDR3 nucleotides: TGTGCCATCAGTCCGGGTCAAAACGAGCAGTACTTC.

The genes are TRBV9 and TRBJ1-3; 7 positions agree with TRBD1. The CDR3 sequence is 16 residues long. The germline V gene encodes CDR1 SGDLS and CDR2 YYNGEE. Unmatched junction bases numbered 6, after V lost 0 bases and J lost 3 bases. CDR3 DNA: TGTGCCAGCAGCGTAGTTGGGGACAGTAGTGGAAACACCATATATTTT. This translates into CASSVVGDSSGNTIYF.

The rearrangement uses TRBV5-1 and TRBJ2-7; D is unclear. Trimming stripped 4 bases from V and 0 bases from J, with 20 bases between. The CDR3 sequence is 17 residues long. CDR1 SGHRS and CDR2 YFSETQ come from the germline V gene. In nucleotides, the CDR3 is TGCGCCAGCAGCCCTGGTACCGGTCCTCTCATCTCCTACGAGCAGTACTTC. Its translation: CASSPGTGPLISYEQYF. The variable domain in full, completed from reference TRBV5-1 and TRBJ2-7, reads KAGVTQTPRYLIKTRGQQVTLSCSPISGHRSVSWYQQTPGQGLQFLFEYFSETQRNKGNFPGRFSGRQFSNSRSEMNVSTLELGDSALYLCASSPGTGPLISYEQYFGPGTRLTVT.

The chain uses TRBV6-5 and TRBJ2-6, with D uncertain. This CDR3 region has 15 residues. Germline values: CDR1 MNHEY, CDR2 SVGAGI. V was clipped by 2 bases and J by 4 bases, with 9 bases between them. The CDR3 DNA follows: TGTGCCAGCAGTTACCGAGGCGCCGGGGCCAACGTCCTGACTTTC. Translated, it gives CASSYRGAGANVLTF.

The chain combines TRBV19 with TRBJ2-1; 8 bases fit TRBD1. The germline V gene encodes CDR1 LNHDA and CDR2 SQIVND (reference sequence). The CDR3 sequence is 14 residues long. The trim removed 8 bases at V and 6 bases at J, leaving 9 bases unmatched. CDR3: CASLDREGINEQFF. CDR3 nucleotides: TGTGCCAGTTTGGACAGGGAAGGGATCAATGAGCAGTTCTTC.

The CDR3, as DNA: TGTGCCTGGAGTGTAAGGGGGTACTACGAGCAGTACTTC. The encoded protein is CAWSVRGYYEQYF. This chain connects TRBV30 to TRBJ2-7, with D possibly TRBD1 on 6 matching bases. Germline V gene data show CDR1 as GTSNPN and CDR2 as SVGIG (reference sequence). CDR3 length: 13 residues. With 0 bases removed from V and 3 bases from J, the gap between germline ends came to 9 bases.

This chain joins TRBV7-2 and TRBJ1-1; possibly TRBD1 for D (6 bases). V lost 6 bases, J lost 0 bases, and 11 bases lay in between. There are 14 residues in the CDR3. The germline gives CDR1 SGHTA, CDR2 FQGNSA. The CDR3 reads CASSGTLMNTEAFF. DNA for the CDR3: TGTGCCAGCAGTGGGACACTGATGAACACTGAAGCTTTCTTT.

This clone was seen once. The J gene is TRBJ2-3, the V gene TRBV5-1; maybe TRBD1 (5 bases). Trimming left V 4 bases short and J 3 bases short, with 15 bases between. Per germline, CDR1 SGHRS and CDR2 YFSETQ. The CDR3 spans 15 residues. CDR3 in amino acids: CASSGMAGITDTQYF. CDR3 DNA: TGCGCCAGCAGCGGGATGGCAGGGATAACAGATACGCAGTATTTT.